Presented here are 10 T cell receptor beta chains from one specimen sequenced in a study of blood T cell repertoires in COVID-19. Only in-frame clones appear in the TCRdb table, and some are missing; sequencing was by immunoSEQ multiplex PCR. The table records approximately 120,000 clones, 70% to 90% of them present only once. Sequencing was performed on peripheral blood. These receptors were taken from a man between 50 and 59 years old with acute or convalescent COVID-19.

In its sample, this clone was seen once. The CDR3 loop is CASSYDRSMNTEAFF. The CDR3 DNA reads as TGCGCCAGCAGCTACGACAGGAGCATGAACACTGAAGCTTTCTTT. The chain uses TRBV5-1 and TRBJ1-1; TRBD1 is a possible D gene (6 bases). CDR1 and CDR2 from the germline V gene are SGHRS and YFSETQ. This CDR3 region has 15 residues. V was trimmed by 3 bases and J by 0 bases, leaving 12 bases between them.

V usage is TRBV27 and J usage is TRBJ2-5; D remains ambiguous. CDR1 is MNHEY, CDR2 SMNVEV, per germline (reference sequence). V dropped 3 bases and J dropped 2 bases, with 7 bases sitting between them. The CDR3 spans 13 residues. The CDR3 DNA is TGTGCCAGCAGTTTTTTTCCTCAAGAGACCCAGTACTTC. The encoded protein is CASSFFPQETQYF.

The chain carries TRBV14 and TRBJ1-2; D call uncertain. The V gene's germline CDR1 is SGHDN and CDR2 FVKESK. The CDR3 loop spans 13 amino acids. Trimming removed 4 bases from V and 7 bases from J, with 13 bases in between. As DNA, the CDR3 is TGTGCCAGCAGCCCCGGGAGGCTCGGTGGCTACACCTTC. Its translation: CASSPGRLGGYTF.

The gene calls are TRBV19 and TRBJ2-3; 7 positions match TRBD2. Germline CDR1 LNHDA, CDR2 SQIVND (reference sequence). This CDR3 has 15 amino acids. The V and J ends lost 6 bases and 0 bases, in that order; junction bases with no gene match: 6. The CDR3 nucleotides are TGTGCCAGTAGCCCACTAGCGTCTAGCACAGATACGCAGTATTTT. It yields the protein CASSPLASSTDTQYF.

The chain employs TRBV19 and TRBJ1-5, with D unresolved. Germline V gene lookup returns CDR1 LNHDA and CDR2 SQIVND (reference sequence). V lost 1 base, J lost 0 bases, and 13 bases lay in between. CDR3 length: 17 amino acids. CDR3 protein: CASSIGRGVYSNQPQHF. The CDR3 DNA reads TGTGCCAGTAGTATAGGTCGGGGAGTGTATAGCAATCAGCCCCAGCATTTT.

The rearrangement uses TRBV19 and TRBJ1-2; D uncertain. V was cut by 3 bases and J by 0 bases, with 14 bases left in between. The length of the CDR3 is 16 residues. Germline V gene sequence: CDR1 LNHDA, CDR2 SQIVND (reference sequence). CDR3 in DNA: TGTGCCAGTAGTATGGTCCACTTTAACGCTAACTATGGCTACACCTTC. Encoded protein: CASSMVHFNANYGYTF.

V usage is TRBV7-6 and J usage is TRBJ2-6, with TRBD2 identical over 12 bases. Trimming removed 2 bases from V and 4 bases from J; junction bases left unmatched: 12. This CDR3 spans 20 amino acids. The germline V gene encodes CDR1 SGHVS and CDR2 FNYEAQ. The CDR3 DNA reads TGTGCCAGCAGCTTATTCGGGCTAGCGGGAGGGAAAAGAGGGGCCAACGTCCTGACTTTC. Translated, it gives CASSLFGLAGGKRGANVLTF.

V usage is TRBV19 and J usage is TRBJ1-4; TRBD1 might be the D (5 bases). In germline, CDR1 is LNHDA, CDR2 SQIVND (reference sequence). The CDR3 sequence is 14 residues long. The V and J ends lost 8 bases and 2 bases respectively, with 12 bases between them. CDR3: CASGPWGTNEKLFF. CDR3 coding DNA: TGTGCCAGTGGACCATGGGGCACTAATGAAAAACTGTTTTTT.

The chain combines TRBV11-2 with TRBJ1-1, with unresolved D. Germline CDR1 is SGHAT and CDR2 is FQNNGV. This CDR3 has 16 residues. The V end was cut by 5 bases, the J end by 6 bases, with 22 bases between. In nucleotides, the CDR3 is TGTGCCAGCAGCCCCAACCGTCATGTACGTGGGCCTGAAGCTTTCTTT. Amino acids: CASSPNRHVRGPEAFF.

This chain links TRBV4-3 with TRBJ2-1, with 9 nucleotides matching TRBD2. The length of the CDR3 is 13 residues. J gave up 8 bases and V 4 bases, and 3 bases lay outside the gene matches. Germline CDR1 and CDR2: LGHNA and YSLEER. This chain's CDR3 is CASSPAGGDEQFF. The CDR3 DNA sequence: TGCGCCAGCAGCCCCGCGGGAGGGGATGAGCAGTTCTTC.